The 31 T cell receptor beta chains below all came from one sample that was sequenced in a study of early T cells in non-severe SARS-CoV-2 infection. TCRdb passed the 5' RACE reads through MiXCR, listing each CDR3 protein once. This table has 60,000 or so distinct CDR3 sequences, 10% to 15% appearing once. Sequencing was performed on whole blood. The origin of the receptors is an adult who was a healthcare worker with PCR-confirmed SARS-CoV-2 infection or an uninfected control (not recorded which).

In its sample, this clonotype was seen many times. The junction departs from germline at one end; a sequencing error may be responsible. This chain uses TRBV7-7 with TRBJ2-7; D unresolved. From germline, CDR1 is SSHAT and CDR2 FNYEAQ (reference sequence). CDR3 length: 15 residues. CDR3 DNA sequence: TGTGCTAGCAGCTTAGGCAGGTCGGTCGGCGACGAGCAGTACTTC. Encoded protein: CASSLGRSVGDEQYF.

Turning to this clonotype: This may stem from a read error, because a much larger clone lies one nucleotide away. The genes are TRBV20-1 and TRBJ2-7, with D unclear. The ends were cut back, 0 bases at V and 1 base at J, with 13 bases in the middle. Per germline, CDR1 DFQATT and CDR2 SNEGSKA (reference sequence). The CDR3 contains 15 residues. The CDR3 DNA sequence: TGCAGTGCTAGAGATCTGAGAGGAGATTCCTACGAGCAGTACTTC. It specifies CSARDLRGDSYEQYF.

This clonotype was seen ten or more times. This chain connects TRBV24-1 to TRBJ2-1; either TRBD1 or TRBD2 may supply D (5 bases each). Germline values: CDR1 KGHDR, CDR2 SFDVKD. V lost 7 bases and J lost 8, with 11 bases in between. This CDR3 is built from 12 residues. CDR3 DNA sequence: TGTGCCACCAGAAACGGGGCCCATGAGCAGTTCTTC. As protein: CATRNGAHEQFF.

This clonotype was seen many times. The genes are TRBV5-4 and TRBJ2-2, with a possible D match to TRBD1 (6 bases). The CDR3 length is 16 residues. The germline gives CDR1 SGHNT, CDR2 YYREEE (reference sequence). Trimming took off 1 base at V and 7 bases at J, with 17 bases between the two ends. The CDR3 here is CASSLKAGEIGGELFF. The CDR3 bases are TGTGCCAGCAGCTTGAAGGCAGGGGAGATAGGCGGGGAGCTGTTTTTT.

This clonotype was counted a few times. This chain links TRBV29-1 with TRBJ2-3, with D perhaps matching TRBD1 (5 bases). Trimming removed 7 bases at V and 0 bases at J, with 23 bases between. Germline V lookup: CDR1 SQVTM, CDR2 ANQGSEA. The CDR3 spans 17 residues. CDR3 amino acids: CSANRDSPWVSTDTQYF. The CDR3 DNA follows: TGCAGCGCCAACCGAGACAGTCCTTGGGTGAGCACAGATACGCAGTATTTT.

This clonotype was observed at least ten times. The chain joins TRBV2 to TRBJ1-4; D possibly corresponds to TRBD1 (6 bases). Trimming pared 1 base from V and 7 bases from J, leaving 13 bases between. The CDR3 is 15 amino acids. Germline V CDR1 and CDR2: SNHLY, FYNNEI. As DNA, the CDR3 is TGTGCCAGCAGTGAAGTCCGAACAGGGATTGAAAAACTGTTTTTT. Translation: CASSEVRTGIEKLFF.

V is TRBV9 and J is TRBJ2-2; 10 bases match TRBD1. CDR3 size: 16 residues. Germline CDR1 reads SGDLS; CDR2 reads YYNGEE. Trimming cost V 3 bases and J 5 bases; bases outside gene matches: 7. The CDR3 DNA follows: TGTGCCAGCAGCGAGACAGGGGGCGTTACGACCGGGGAGCTGTTTTTT. Encoded protein: CASSETGGVTTGELFF.

This chain joins TRBV20-1 and TRBJ2-1, with D perhaps matching TRBD2 (5 bases). The CDR3 sequence is 14 residues long. V was shortened by 1 base and J by 0 bases, with 7 bases between the two germline ends. The germline gives CDR1 DFQATT, CDR2 SNEGSKA (reference sequence). This chain's CDR3 is CSARAGSSYNEQFF. For the CDR3, the DNA is TGCAGTGCTAGAGCGGGGAGCTCCTACAATGAGCAGTTCTTC.

This clonotype was recorded at least ten times. This chain joins TRBV6-5 and TRBJ1-1; D remains ambiguous. Germline lookup yields CDR1 MNHEY and CDR2 SVGAGI. This CDR3 is built from 13 residues. Trimming took 0 bases from V and 4 from J, leaving 6 bases between them. CDR3 loop: CASSYSRGTEAFF. The CDR3 nucleotides are TGTGCCAGCAGTTACTCTCGGGGCACTGAAGCTTTCTTT.

This chain uses TRBV6-1 with TRBJ2-1, with 8 nucleotides matching TRBD2. Germline V gene sequence: CDR1 MNHNS, CDR2 SASEGT. The V and J ends lost 6 bases and 5 bases, in that order; junction bases with no gene match: 9. The CDR3 totals 15 residues. CDR3 amino acids: CASRRPGGNNNEQFF. CDR3 DNA sequence: TGTGCCAGCAGGAGACCGGGGGGGAATAACAATGAGCAGTTCTTC.

This clonotype turned up a few times. The chain couples TRBV5-6 to TRBJ1-4; D not resolved. The CDR3 is 14 amino acids. Between the trimmed V and J ends, which lost 0 bases and 4 bases, there was a span of 7 bases. Germline CDR1 and CDR2: SGHDT and YYEEEE. The CDR3 loop reads CASSLDSLNEKLFF. As DNA, the CDR3 is TGTGCCAGCAGCTTGGACAGTCTTAATGAAAAACTGTTTTTT.

This clonotype has at least ten counts. The chain links TRBV20-1 to TRBJ2-5; D is perhaps TRBD1 (6 bases). This CDR3 is 12 amino acids long. Trimming pared 6 bases from V and 5 bases from J, leaving 13 bases between. Germline V gives CDR1 DFQATT, CDR2 SNEGSKA (reference sequence). CDR3 region: CSALGQLETQYF. In nucleotides, the CDR3 is TGCAGTGCCCTGGGACAACTGGAGACCCAGTACTTC.

This clonotype was found many times. The chain has TRBV27 and TRBJ1-1, with a possible D match to TRBD1 (5 bases). V was trimmed by 3 bases and J by 3 bases, leaving 8 bases between them. This CDR3 contains 13 residues. The germline V gene encodes CDR1 MNHEY and CDR2 SMNVEV (reference sequence). CDR3 amino acids: CASSFRADTEAFF. CDR3 bases: TGTGCCAGCAGTTTCAGGGCGGACACTGAAGCTTTCTTT.

The table lists this clonotype with many counts. The rearrangement uses TRBV2 and TRBJ2-1, with TRBD2 identical over 9 bases. The J segment lost 0 bases and the V segment lost 7 bases, leaving 13 bases of the junction unmatched. The germline V gene has CDR1 SNHLY and CDR2 FYNNEI. The CDR3 length is 18 residues. The CDR3, as DNA: TGTGCCAGCACGATGAGTGGGCAGCGGGGGGCCTCCTACAATGAGCAGTTCTTC. This gives the protein CASTMSGQRGASYNEQFF.

In this sample, this clonotype turned up many times. The chain links TRBV6-1 to TRBJ1-5; D remains ambiguous. Germline V CDR1 and CDR2: MNHNS, SASEGT. This CDR3 has 15 amino acids. Trimming pared 4 bases from V and 4 bases from J, leaving 14 bases between. CDR3 in amino acids: CASSARLSANQPQHF. The CDR3 DNA sequence: TGTGCCAGCAGTGCAAGACTGAGTGCTAATCAGCCCCAGCATTTT.

V and J are TRBV18 and TRBJ1-1, with TRBD1 as a possible D gene (5 bases). The CDR3 length is 12 residues. Deletions cut 2 bases from V and 7 bases from J, with 8 bases between. Germline V CDR1 and CDR2: KGHSH, LQKENI. The CDR3 bases are TGTGCCAGCTCACCAGTCGGGGGTGAAGCTTTCTTT. This sequence encodes CASSPVGGEAFF.

In its sample, this clonotype was seen many times. The V call is TRBV7-8, the J call TRBJ2-5; tentative D call: TRBD2 (6 bases). V lost 5 bases and J lost 5, with 21 bases in between. CDR1 and CDR2 from the germline V gene are SGHVS and FQNEAQ. The CDR3 loop spans 16 amino acids. The CDR3 loop is CASSPQTSVVRETQYF. The CDR3 DNA follows: TGTGCCAGCAGCCCTCAGACTAGTGTCGTGAGGGAGACCCAGTACTTC.

Ten or more counts support this clonotype. This chain joins TRBV7-8 and TRBJ1-2; possibly TRBD1 for D (5 bases). Germline CDR1 reads SGHVS; CDR2 reads FQNEAQ. V lost 5 bases and J 0 bases, leaving 10 bases between the germline ends. The CDR3 has 14 amino acids. The CDR3 protein is CASSMDNANYGYTF. The CDR3 DNA sequence: TGTGCCAGCAGCATGGACAACGCTAACTATGGCTACACCTTC.

Many counts were recorded for this clonotype. The rearrangement links TRBV20-1 to TRBJ1-6; D uncertain. Trimming stripped 2 bases from V and 9 bases from J, with 17 bases between. The CDR3 contains 15 residues. Germline CDR1 reads DFQATT; CDR2 reads SNEGSKA (reference sequence). The CDR3 nucleotides read TGCAGTGCTAGATCCCCGACAAGGCAGGCTTCACCCCTCCACTTT. Amino acids: CSARSPTRQASPLHF.

This clonotype came up many times. The J gene is TRBJ2-6, the V gene TRBV5-1; no clear D. The germline V gene has CDR1 SGHRS and CDR2 YFSETQ. The V and J ends lost 4 bases and 0 bases respectively, with 11 bases between them. The CDR3 consists of 16 residues. CDR3 DNA sequence: TGCGCCAGCAGCGTGTCCCAGGTCTCTGGGGCCAACGTCCTGACTTTC. It specifies CASSVSQVSGANVLTF.

This clonotype turned up a few times. The chain combines TRBV7-6 with TRBJ2-5, with no clear D. V lost 2 bases and J lost 1, with 8 bases in between. CDR3 size: 14 residues. CDR1 and CDR2 (germline): SGHVS, FNYEAQ. CDR3 residues: CASSLFPPQETQYF. DNA of the CDR3: TGTGCCAGCAGCTTATTCCCACCCCAAGAGACCCAGTACTTC.

This chain uses TRBV5-1 with TRBJ2-2, with TRBD1 matching over 7 bases. This CDR3 comprises 16 residues. In germline, CDR1 is SGHRS, CDR2 YFSETQ. With 2 bases clipped from V and 0 bases from J, the junction kept 4 bases outside the gene matches. The CDR3 DNA reads TGCGCCAGCAGCTTACCGGGACAGACGAACACCGGGGAGCTGTTTTTT. It encodes CASSLPGQTNTGELFF.

In its sample, this clonotype was seen many times. The chain joins TRBV29-1 to TRBJ1-5; 8 bases are a match to TRBD1. Trimming at V came to 4 bases and at J to 2 bases, leaving 1 base not matched to a gene. Germline V gene data show CDR1 as SQVTM and CDR2 as ANQGSEA. The CDR3 contains 13 residues. CDR3 nucleotides: TGCAGCGTTGTACAGGGGGGCAATCAGCCCCAGCATTTT. It yields the protein CSVVQGGNQPQHF.

This clonotype was counted many times. This chain joins TRBV19 and TRBJ2-1; 10 bases are a match to TRBD2. The germline V gene has CDR1 LNHDA and CDR2 SQIVND (reference sequence). The CDR3 is 15 residues long. V trimming: 7 bases; J trimming: 6 bases; junction bases outside the gene matches: 9. This CDR3 is CASTVGTSGINEQFF. CDR3 nucleotide sequence: TGTGCCAGTACCGTGGGTACTAGCGGGATCAATGAGCAGTTCTTC.

This clonotype came up many times. V and J are TRBV28 and TRBJ1-2; D perhaps matches TRBD1 (5 bases). The length of the CDR3 is 15 residues. V gave up 2 bases and J gave up 7 bases, with 17 bases separating them. Per germline, CDR1 MDHEN and CDR2 SYDVKM. CDR3 sequence (DNA): TGTGCCAGCAGTTTAGACGCAGGGAGGAGAGGTGGCTACACCTTC. Its translation: CASSLDAGRRGGYTF.

This clonotype appeared many times. The chain joins TRBV7-9 to TRBJ1-1; perhaps TRBD1 as D (5 bases). In germline, CDR1 is SEHNR, CDR2 FQNEAQ (reference sequence). With 2 bases removed from V and 7 bases from J, the gap between germline ends came to 11 bases. The CDR3 extends over 13 amino acids. The CDR3 loop reads CASSLFGTGEAFF. The DNA for the CDR3 is TGTGCCAGCAGCTTATTCGGGACTGGTGAAGCTTTCTTT.

This clonotype was recorded many times. V and J are TRBV29-1 and TRBJ1-1, with D hard to call. The CDR3 is 11 amino acids. CDR1 is SQVTM, CDR2 ANQGSEA, per germline. Trimming stripped 4 bases from V and 3 bases from J, with 6 bases between. CDR3 DNA sequence: TGCAGCGTTGCCCGGGACACTGAAGCTTTCTTT. It encodes CSVARDTEAFF.

V usage is TRBV29-1 and J usage is TRBJ2-1; 10 nucleotides agree with TRBD1. Trimming took 6 bases from V and 8 from J; bases not matched to a gene: 10. The germline V gene has CDR1 SQVTM and CDR2 ANQGSEA. There are 14 residues in the CDR3. The CDR3, as DNA: TGCAGCGTAACCCGGGACAGGGGATATCATGAGCAGTTCTTC. Residues: CSVTRDRGYHEQFF.

This clonotype was observed many times. The rearrangement links TRBV10-2 to TRBJ2-6, with TRBD2 as a possible D gene (5 bases). Trimming stripped 7 bases from V and 8 bases from J, with 12 bases between. Germline values: CDR1 WSHSY, CDR2 SAAADI. The CDR3 sequence is 13 residues long. Written as DNA, the CDR3 is TGCGCCAGCACCCCCCCGGGGTCCAACGTCCTGACTTTC. Amino acid sequence: CASTPPGSNVLTF.

This clonotype has more than one count but fewer than ten. The V and J genes are TRBV14 and TRBJ1-2; D ambiguous. This CDR3 region has 13 residues. V dropped 4 bases and J dropped 0 bases, with 6 bases sitting between them. Germline V CDR1 and CDR2: SGHDN, FVKESK. CDR3 nucleotides: TGTGCCAGCAGCCTCACGCCTAACTATGGCTACACCTTC. It codes for CASSLTPNYGYTF.

This clonotype was seen repeatedly, ten times or more. The chain is built from TRBV7-2 and TRBJ2-1; D is unresolved. Deletions cut 5 bases from V and 4 bases from J, with 18 bases between. Germline V lookup: CDR1 SGHTA, CDR2 FQGNSA. This CDR3 has 16 residues. In nucleotides, the CDR3 is TGTGCCAGCAGCGTACGTCCGGCGGTCCGGTACAATGAGCAGTTCTTC. This codes for CASSVRPAVRYNEQFF.